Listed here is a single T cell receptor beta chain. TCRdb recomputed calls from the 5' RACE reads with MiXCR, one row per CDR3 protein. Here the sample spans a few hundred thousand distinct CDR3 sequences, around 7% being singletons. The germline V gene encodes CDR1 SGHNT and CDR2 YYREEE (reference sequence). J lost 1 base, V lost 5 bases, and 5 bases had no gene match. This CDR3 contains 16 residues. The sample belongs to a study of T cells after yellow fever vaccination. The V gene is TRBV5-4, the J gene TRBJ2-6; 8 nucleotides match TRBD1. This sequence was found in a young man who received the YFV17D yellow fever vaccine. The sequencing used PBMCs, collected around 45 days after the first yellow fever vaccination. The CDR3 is CASRDRVGSGANVLTF. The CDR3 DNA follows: TGTGCCAGCAGGGACAGGGTCGGGTCTGGGGCCAACGTCCTGACTTTC.